The 15 T cell receptor beta chains below come from one sample, sequenced in a study of T cells in Graves' hyperthyroidism and ophthalmopathy. RNA transcripts gave rise to amplified TCR beta CDR3 regions. Using the HTBI primer set, a first-round RT-PCR was run on the TCR CDR3. TCRdb redid the calling of the multiplex PCR reads with MiXCR, one entry per CDR3 protein. The sample lists hundreds of thousands of distinct CDR3 sequences; over 12% were seen once. What was sequenced was blood. These TCRs come from an older woman with Graves' ophthalmopathy.

This clonotype is a singleton in its sample. Given a much more abundant clone one base away, this may be a read error. This sequence joins TRBV11-3 and TRBJ2-3, with 8 bases aligning to TRBD2. Germline lookup yields CDR1 SGHNT and CDR2 YENEEA. J gave up 5 bases and V 4 bases, and 2 bases lay outside the gene matches. There are 13 residues in the CDR3. This CDR3 is CASSSAGGDTQYF. The CDR3 DNA is TGTGCCAGCAGCTCCGCGGGAGGAGATACGCAGTATTTT. The full variable domain, in which reference TRBV11-3 and TRBJ2-3 provide the parts outside the CDR3, is EAGVVQSPRYKIIEKKQPVAFWCNPISGHNTLYWYLQNLGQGPELLIRYENEEAVDDSQLPKDRFSAERLKGVDSTLKIQPAELGDSAVYLCASSSAGGDTQYFGPGTRLTVL.

This clonotype occurred a few times. V gene TRBV6-1 combines with J gene TRBJ1-1, with 10 positions matching TRBD1. This CDR3 is 14 amino acids long. Unmatched junction bases numbered 6, after V lost 6 bases and J lost 5 bases. Germline CDR1 and CDR2: MNHNS and SASEGT. This CDR3 reads CASRNRDRGTEAFF. CDR3 DNA sequence: TGTGCCAGCAGAAACCGGGACAGGGGAACTGAAGCTTTCTTT.

This clonotype was detected many times. The V and J genes are TRBV2 and TRBJ1-4, with 7 bases fitting TRBD1. Looked up from germline, CDR1 is SNHLY and CDR2 is FYNNEI. Germline trimming cut 5 bases from V and 5 bases from J; bases unmatched to any gene: 5. This CDR3 comprises 14 residues. DNA for the CDR3: TGTGCCAGCAGTCTTCCGGGACAGAATGAAAAACTGTTTTTT. Its protein product is CASSLPGQNEKLFF. The full variable domain, in which reference TRBV2 and TRBJ1-4 provide the parts outside the CDR3, is EPEVTQTPSHQVTQMGQEVILRCVPISNHLYFYWYRQILGQKVEFLVSFYNNEISEKSEIFDDQFSVERPDGSNFTLKIRSTKLEDSAMYFCASSLPGQNEKLFFGSGTQLSVL.

This clonotype was seen at least ten times. The chain carries TRBV20-1 and TRBJ2-5; 10 bases map to TRBD2. The CDR3 extends over 14 amino acids. Germline V CDR1 and CDR2: DFQATT, SNEGSKA (reference sequence). The ends lost 5 bases at V and 5 bases at J; junction bases unmatched: 8. The CDR3 DNA reads as TGCAGTGCTGGTCTAGCGGGAGTTCGGGAGACCCAGTACTTC. It yields the protein CSAGLAGVRETQYF.

This clonotype was picked up many times. The genes are TRBV6-1 and TRBJ2-5; D may be TRBD1 (6 bases). CDR3 size: 16 residues. Germline V CDR1 and CDR2: MNHNS, SASEGT. Trimming shortened V by 1 base and J by 2 bases, and 14 bases separated the two germline ends. The CDR3 loop is CASSEGGRGSQETQYF. CDR3 DNA: TGTGCCAGCAGTGAAGGGGGCAGGGGTTCTCAAGAGACCCAGTACTTC.

This clonotype was recorded a few times. V and J are TRBV4-1 and TRBJ2-5; 7 bases line up with TRBD1. Germline values: CDR1 MGHRA, CDR2 YSYEKL. This CDR3 spans 15 amino acids. With 4 bases clipped from V and 4 bases from J, the junction kept 9 bases outside the gene matches. As DNA, the CDR3 is TGCGCCAGCAGCCTCCAAGGGGGCCCCCCAGAGACCCAGTACTTC. As protein: CASSLQGGPPETQYF.

This clonotype showed up many times. The chain has TRBV2 and TRBJ2-3, with D perhaps TRBD2 (6 bases). The CDR3 has 14 amino acids. Germline CDR1 reads SNHLY; CDR2 reads FYNNEI. The V end lost 6 bases, the J end lost 6 bases, and 16 bases lay between the germline ends. CDR3 in amino acids: CASSPTGDGDTQYF. CDR3 nucleotide sequence: TGTGCCAGCAGCCCCACGGGGGATGGGGATACGCAGTATTTT.

Ten or more counts support this clonotype. The rearrangement uses TRBV20-1 and TRBJ1-5; 8 positions match TRBD1. J was trimmed by 2 bases and V by 6 bases; bases with no gene match: 18. The CDR3 is 18 residues long. CDR1 is DFQATT and CDR2 is SNEGSKA in the germline V gene (reference sequence). The CDR3 coding sequence is TGCAGTGCCAGACAGGACAGGGACGCTTGGGTAGGCAATCAGCCCCAGCATTTT. Protein sequence: CSARQDRDAWVGNQPQHF.

This clonotype was counted many times. This chain connects TRBV2 to TRBJ1-1, with TRBD1 matching 7 bases. Germline CDR1 reads SNHLY; CDR2 reads FYNNEI. CDR3 size: 13 residues. V lost 6 bases to trimming and J lost 4 bases; unmatched junction nucleotides: 5. The CDR3 nucleotides are TGTGCCAGCAGCGAGGAGGGGGCCACTGAAGCTTTCTTT. This codes for CASSEEGATEAFF.

The table lists this clonotype with many counts. The chain links TRBV18 to TRBJ1-3; 7 bases align to TRBD1. Germline V gene sequence: CDR1 KGHSH, CDR2 LQKENI. This CDR3 is 15 amino acids long. Trimming at V came to 5 bases and at J to 0 bases, leaving 4 bases not matched to a gene. In nucleotides, the CDR3 is TGTGCCAGCTCAAGCGACAGGGCCTCTGGAAACACCATATATTTT. Encoded protein: CASSSDRASGNTIYF.

Only a few counts were recorded for this clonotype. Being one base from a much bigger clone, this may be a read error. The V gene is TRBV4-2, the J gene TRBJ1-1; D unresolved. The CDR3 length is 15 residues. Looked up from germline, CDR1 is LGHNA and CDR2 is YNFKEQ. CDR3 region: CAGSQDPTVNTEAFF. The DNA for the CDR3 is TGTGCCGGCAGCCAAGATCCCACGGTGAACACTGAAGCTTTCTTT.

This clonotype was detected many times. The chain is built from TRBV27 and TRBJ2-7; D is undetermined. Germline CDR1 reads MNHEY; CDR2 reads SMNVEV (reference sequence). The CDR3 length is 11 residues. Trimming pared 10 bases from V and 2 bases from J, leaving 9 bases between. The CDR3 region has the DNA TGTGCCATCTCCCCTGCCTACGAGCAGTACTTC. Its protein product is CAISPAYEQYF.

This clonotype was seen ten or more times. The rearrangement joins TRBV3-1 to TRBJ2-5; 8 bases map to TRBD2. CDR1 is LGHDT and CDR2 is YNNKEL in the germline V gene (reference sequence). This CDR3 comprises 15 residues. Trimming removed 1 base from V and 5 bases from J; junction bases left unmatched: 6. CDR3 amino acids: CASSQVFGGGETQYF. In DNA form, the CDR3 reads TGTGCCAGCAGCCAAGTTTTCGGCGGGGGGGAGACCCAGTACTTC.

This clonotype was found many times. V usage is TRBV20-1 and J usage is TRBJ2-5; D not certain. CDR1 and CDR2 (germline): DFQATT, SNEGSKA (reference sequence). The CDR3 is 14 residues long. The V end was cut by 2 bases, the J end by 5 bases, with 15 bases between. Here the CDR3 DNA reads TGCAGTGCTAGACTCCCCGAGTTCCAGGAGACCCAGTACTTC. Amino acids: CSARLPEFQETQYF.

This clonotype was detected only a few times. This chain uses TRBV30 with TRBJ2-3, with D perhaps being TRBD1 or TRBD2 (5 bases each). In germline, CDR1 is GTSNPN, CDR2 SVGIG (reference sequence). The CDR3 contains 12 residues. V lost 0 bases, J lost 6 bases, and 7 bases lay in between. The CDR3 spells CAWSVGDDTQYF. CDR3 DNA sequence: TGTGCCTGGAGTGTAGGGGACGATACGCAGTATTTT.